Included here is one TCR beta chain sequence, with context. The antigen remains unidentified. The donors comprised healthy bone marrow donors. Nominal health characterized the donors when sampled, though unrecorded immune exposures were likely. Per the germline V gene, CDR1 is LGHNA and CDR2 is YNFKEQ. CDR3 size: 14 residues. V was pared by 1 base and J by 2 bases, with 1 base of the junction left unmatched. The sample is drawn from a study of cytomegalovirus exposure and HLA in healthy donors. Study as a whole: Among a few hundred genotyped donors, around 80% fell in the Caucasian-associated ancestry cluster.

PCR was performed using 60 Vbeta and 13 Jbeta primers. The repertoire was sequenced with immunoSEQ multiplex PCR; TCRdb's copy has only in-frame clones and lacks some. Altogether 95,000 or so clones are present, about 75% being singletons, with the ten largest covering approximately 4.4%. Study results and limitations: In a later analysis, V- and J-gene trimming of beta chains associated with a DCLRE1C missense variant, replicated independently.

The sequence was obtained from a middle-aged woman in good health and CMV-seronegative. The chain carries TRBV4-2 and TRBJ2-5; TRBD1 matches 7 bases. Source material: PBMCs. The CDR3 bases are TGTGCCAGCAGCCAAGGGGACAGACAAGAGACCCAGTACTTC. This gives the protein CASSQGDRQETQYF.